Presented here are 18 T cell receptor beta chains from one specimen sequenced in a study of T cells expressing NK-cell markers. No DNA is given; TCRdb re-called the 5' RACE reads and lists each CDR3 protein once. The sample is made up of approximately 150,000 distinct CDR3 sequences, and the top ten hold around 18% of it. Sequenced: blood T cells: a sorted CD56 or NKG2C T cell subset, CD4+ or CD8+ T cells, or bulk PBMC T cells (not recorded which). These receptors were obtained from a woman aged 18 to 75 in good health.

This chain connects TRBV2 to TRBJ1-6. Germline V gene data show CDR1 as SNHLY and CDR2 as FYNNEI. The length of the CDR3 is 15 residues. CDR3 amino acids: CASSVGGTYNSPLHF.

CDR3 amino acids: CASSPTGNTIYF. This chain uses TRBV6-6 with TRBJ1-3. Germline loops: CDR1 MNHNY, CDR2 SVGAGI (reference sequence). This CDR3 is built from 12 residues.

This sequence joins TRBV2 and TRBJ2-7. This CDR3 has 13 amino acids. CDR1 SNHLY and CDR2 FYNNEI come from the germline V gene. Here the CDR3 reads CASTTGGSYEQYF.

The genes are TRBV5-4 and TRBJ2-5; checking the TCRdb D call of TRBD1 is not possible without DNA. Germline V gives CDR1 SGHNT, CDR2 YYREEE (reference sequence). The CDR3 length is 13 residues. The CDR3 sequence: CASSPKGGETQYF.

CDR3 in amino acids: CASSPAGMNTEAFF. The V gene is TRBV5-1, the J gene TRBJ1-1. The CDR3 sequence is 14 residues long. The germline CDR1 and CDR2 sequences are SGHRS and YFSETQ.

The V and J genes are TRBV2 and TRBJ1-5; lacking DNA, the TRBD1 call made by TCRdb goes unchecked. The CDR3 spans 15 residues. From germline, CDR1 is SNHLY and CDR2 FYNNEI. This CDR3 reads CASSPDRGQNQPQHF.

This chain joins TRBV28 and TRBJ1-3. The CDR3 length is 13 residues. Germline V gene sequence: CDR1 MDHEN, CDR2 SYDVKM. The CDR3 reads CASWNDLGNTIYF.

V usage is TRBV5-1 and J usage is TRBJ1-5. This CDR3 region has 13 residues. Germline V gives CDR1 SGHRS, CDR2 YFSETQ. CDR3 residues: CASSLSFGQPQHF.

CDR3 sequence reads: CSARAGLAGGPIDTQYF. The rearrangement links TRBV20-1 to TRBJ2-3; TCRdb gives TRBD2 as the D gene, but with no DNA this cannot be confirmed. The CDR3 contains 17 residues. CDR1 is DFQATT and CDR2 is SNEGSKA in the germline V gene (reference sequence).

V is TRBV5-1 and J is TRBJ2-1; TCRdb calls TRBD1, which cannot be checked without DNA. The CDR3 is 14 amino acids. CDR1 is SGHRS, CDR2 YFSETQ, per germline. The CDR3 sequence is CASTPDREGGEQFF.

The chain uses TRBV5-1 and TRBJ1-4; with no DNA, the TCRdb D assignment of TRBD1 cannot be verified. Germline CDR1 reads SGHRS; CDR2 reads YFSETQ. This CDR3 has 14 residues. This chain's CDR3 is CASSLGGLGEKLFF.

V and J are TRBV4-1 and TRBJ1-1; TCRdb selects TRBD1, and the lack of DNA leaves this call unchecked. The CDR3 is 13 amino acids. The germline CDR1 and CDR2 sequences are MGHRA and YSYEKL. This CDR3 is CASRKTGNTEAFF.

The chain couples TRBV2 to TRBJ2-7; absent DNA, TCRdb's TRBD2 call cannot be checked. This CDR3 has 18 amino acids. CDR1 SNHLY and CDR2 FYNNEI come from the germline V gene. The CDR3 spells CASSVQASRTSGSYEQYF.

This chain joins TRBV20-1 and TRBJ2-7; the D call from TCRdb, TRBD1, cannot be confirmed without DNA. Looked up from germline, CDR1 is DFQATT and CDR2 is SNEGSKA (reference sequence). The CDR3 consists of 13 residues. The CDR3 protein is CSARENRGYEQYF.

The chain combines TRBV28 with TRBJ2-1; TCRdb's D call, TRBD1, is unchecked because there is no DNA. Germline CDR1 is MDHEN and CDR2 is SYDVKM. This CDR3 is 17 amino acids long. CDR3: CASSQLDFRRQGLIEFF.

The gene calls are TRBV9 and TRBJ2-2; the TCRdb call, TRBD1, lacks DNA for checking. The CDR3 has 15 amino acids. CDR1 SGDLS and CDR2 YYNGEE come from the germline V gene. The CDR3 loop reads CASSAQGAPTGELFF.

This rearrangement joins TRBV6-1 to TRBJ2-7; the D gene TCRdb calls, TRBD2, cannot be checked with no DNA. Per the germline V gene, CDR1 is MNHNS and CDR2 is SASEGT. The CDR3 is made up of 15 amino acids. The CDR3 loop is CASNDRRGPRNEQYF.

The V and J genes are TRBV10-3 and TRBJ2-3; without DNA, the TCRdb call of TRBD1 cannot be checked. The CDR3 is made up of 16 amino acids. Germline V gene sequence: CDR1 ENHRY, CDR2 SYGVKD. CDR3 sequence reads: CAISDSGTKSSDTQYF.